The 25 T cell receptor beta chains in this list originate from one sample, sequenced in a study of OX40 agonist ivuxolimab in advanced cancers. Data came from immunoSEQ multiplex PCR; TCRdb stores just in-frame clones and leaves some out. The profile shows 100,000 to 120,000 clones, roughly nine tenths of them singletons. Sequences were derived from CD4+ or CD8+ T cells sorted from blood, sampled in a trial of the OX40 agonist ivuxolimab. These receptors were collected from an adult with an advanced solid tumor such as melanoma, head and neck, liver or kidney cancer.

The chain links TRBV4-3 to TRBJ2-1, with D perhaps matching TRBD1 or TRBD2 (6 bases each). Germline V gene data show CDR1 as LGHNA and CDR2 as YSLEER. The ends were cut back, 4 bases at V and 5 bases at J, with 24 bases in the middle. The CDR3 is made up of 18 amino acids. The CDR3 loop reads CASSPSTSPGDWDNEQFF. DNA of the CDR3: TGCGCCAGCAGCCCGTCTACCTCCCCAGGGGACTGGGACAATGAGCAGTTCTTC.

The V call is TRBV6-5, the J call TRBJ2-5; D uncertain. CDR3 length equals 10 residues. The V end was cut by 5 bases, the J end by 5 bases, with 3 bases between. The germline V gene has CDR1 MNHEY and CDR2 SVGAGI. CDR3 protein: CASSDETQYF. The CDR3 DNA sequence: TGTGCCAGCAGTGACGAGACCCAGTACTTC.

Comments on this clone: It is unclear where the CDR3 begins or ends on the DNA, so no DNA is shown, and the CDR3 is as TCRdb lists it. The J gene is TRBJ2-3, the V gene TRBV21-1. TRBV21-1 is a pseudogene segment. The CDR3 contains 19 residues when both ends are counted. This CDR3 is CASFGGGAEILTGTDTQYF.

This clone was observed once. The J gene is TRBJ2-7, the V gene TRBV5-1; D not resolved. Germline V gene lookup returns CDR1 SGHRS and CDR2 YFSETQ. V was pared by 3 bases and J by 3 bases, with 13 bases between. This CDR3 contains 14 residues. As DNA, the CDR3 is TGCGCCAGCAGCTCCGAGTCGAGGAGCTACGAGCAGTACTTC. Its protein is CASSSESRSYEQYF. Based on the CDR3 plus reference TRBV5-1 and TRBJ2-7, the full variable domain is KAGVTQTPRYLIKTRGQQVTLSCSPISGHRSVSWYQQTPGQGLQFLFEYFSETQRNKGNFPGRFSGRQFSNSRSEMNVSTLELGDSALYLCASSSESRSYEQYFGPGTRLTVT.

V gene TRBV27 combines with J gene TRBJ1-5; TRBD1 agrees at 8 bases. Germline lookup yields CDR1 MNHEY and CDR2 SMNVEV (reference sequence). The CDR3 is 15 amino acids. Losses at the gene ends were 5 bases for V and 4 bases for J; bases not matched to a gene: 7. In DNA, the CDR3 is TGTGCCAGCAGTCCTCGGACAGGGTTAAATCAGCCCCAGCATTTT. Translation gives CASSPRTGLNQPQHF.

The rearrangement joins TRBV5-8 to TRBJ1-5; a weak D match, TRBD1 (5 bases). The CDR3 length is 16 residues. V was clipped by 4 bases and J by 7 bases, with 21 bases between them. In germline, CDR1 is SGHTS, CDR2 YDEGEE. CDR3 bases: TGTGCCAGCAGCCTCCGGGACCCAAATCCGAAGCAGCCCCAGCATTTT. Amino acids: CASSLRDPNPKQPQHF.

The chain couples TRBV18 to TRBJ1-1; D unresolved. The CDR3 extends over 14 amino acids. CDR1 is KGHSH and CDR2 is LQKENI in the germline V gene. Deletions cut 4 bases from V and 4 bases from J, with 13 bases between. The CDR3 sequence is CASSQSPPGTEAFF. CDR3 DNA: TGTGCCAGCTCACAGTCCCCTCCAGGCACTGAAGCTTTCTTT.

The CDR3 region has the DNA TGCGCCAGCAGCCACTCTTTAGCGGGAGGACGAAATGAGCAGTTCTTC. It is translated as CASSHSLAGGRNEQFF. The chain links TRBV4-3 to TRBJ2-1, with 10 bases matching TRBD2. The CDR3 is made up of 16 amino acids. J gave up 7 bases and V 3 bases, and 9 bases lay outside the gene matches. Germline-derived CDR1 and CDR2 are LGHNA and YSLEER.

The V gene is TRBV7-2, the J gene TRBJ2-7; D gene ambiguous. V lost 1 base and J 3 bases, leaving 7 bases between the germline ends. The CDR3 runs to 13 residues. Germline V gene sequence: CDR1 SGHTA, CDR2 FQGNSA. CDR3 region: CASSLDRVYEQYF. DNA of the CDR3: TGTGCCAGCAGCTTAGATCGGGTCTACGAGCAGTACTTC.

The gene calls are TRBV4-3 and TRBJ1-2; D gene uncertain. The germline V gene has CDR1 LGHNA and CDR2 YSLEER. The CDR3 length is 14 residues. V gave up 1 base and J gave up 4 bases, with 10 bases separating them. The CDR3 here is CASSQGPWGYGYTF. The CDR3 DNA follows: TGCGCCAGCAGCCAAGGACCTTGGGGCTATGGCTACACCTTC.

The chain joins TRBV18 to TRBJ1-2, with D maybe TRBD1 (5 bases). Per germline, CDR1 KGHSH and CDR2 LQKENI. The CDR3 length is 14 residues. Trimming stripped 4 bases from V and 4 bases from J, with 13 bases between. The CDR3, as DNA: TGTGCCAGCTCACAGCCCCCCGGGGGCTATGGCTACACCTTC. Encoded protein: CASSQPPGGYGYTF.

The sample holds one count of this clone. This chain joins TRBV6-4 and TRBJ2-2; D is unclear. Germline CDR1 reads MRHNA; CDR2 reads SNTAGT. The V end lost 6 bases, the J end lost 1 base, and 9 bases lay between the germline ends. CDR3 size: 14 residues. The CDR3 sequence is CASREQGNTGELFF. CDR3 nucleotides: TGTGCCAGCAGGGAACAAGGGAACACCGGGGAGCTGTTTTTT.

The chain is built from TRBV5-1 and TRBJ2-5, with 13 bases identical to TRBD2. With 1 base clipped from V and 3 bases from J, the junction kept 3 bases outside the gene matches. The CDR3 length is 16 residues. Germline V gene lookup returns CDR1 SGHRS and CDR2 YFSETQ. The CDR3 sequence: CASSLLGTSGKETQYF. For the CDR3, the DNA is TGCGCCAGCAGCTTGCTCGGGACTAGCGGGAAAGAGACCCAGTACTTC.

In its sample, this clone was seen once. The rearrangement links TRBV6-5 to TRBJ2-1; 11 bases match TRBD2. The CDR3 contains 15 residues. V was pared by 6 bases and J by 6 bases, with 7 bases of the junction left unmatched. The germline gives CDR1 MNHEY, CDR2 SVGAGI. CDR3 bases: TGTGCCAGCAGAAGCCCGGGACTAGCGGCCAATGAGCAGTTCTTC. This sequence encodes CASRSPGLAANEQFF.

The chain combines TRBV19 with TRBJ2-1, with 10 nucleotides matching TRBD2. This CDR3 has 17 residues. Germline V CDR1 and CDR2: LNHDA, SQIVND (reference sequence). The V gene end was trimmed by 7 bases and the J gene end by 3 bases; junction bases not matched to a gene: 12. In DNA, the CDR3 is TGTGCCAGTACGTCTCTAGCGGGAGAGGTAAGCTACAATGAGCAGTTCTTC. Translating it yields CASTSLAGEVSYNEQFF. Full variable domain (outside the CDR3, taken from reference TRBV19 and TRBJ2-1): DGGITQSPKYLFRKEGQNVTLSCEQNLNHDAMYWYRQDPGQGLRLIYYSQIVNDFQKGDIAEGYSVSREKKESFPLTVTSAQKNPTAFYLCASTSLAGEVSYNEQFFGPGTRLTVL.

The V and J genes are TRBV10-3 and TRBJ2-3; D perhaps matches TRBD2 (6 bases). The CDR3 runs to 15 residues. The germline V and J ends were trimmed by 0 bases and 4 bases, with 11 bases remaining between them. Germline V gene data show CDR1 as ENHRY and CDR2 as SYGVKD. CDR3: CAISESASDPDTQYF. CDR3 sequence (DNA): TGTGCCATCAGTGAGTCGGCTAGCGACCCAGATACGCAGTATTTT.

The CDR3 sequence: CASSQMGSQPQHF. As DNA, the CDR3 is TGTGCCAGCAGCCAAATGGGATCTCAGCCCCAGCATTTT. The rearrangement links TRBV7-9 to TRBJ1-5; D is uncertain. The CDR3 sequence is 13 residues long. The germline V and J ends were trimmed by 5 bases and 6 bases, with 11 bases remaining between them. From germline, CDR1 is SEHNR and CDR2 FQNEAQ (reference sequence).

The chain joins TRBV30 to TRBJ2-3, with D tentatively TRBD2 (6 bases). Trimming took off 7 bases at V and 6 bases at J, with 20 bases between the two ends. CDR1 and CDR2 from the germline V gene are GTSNPN and SVGIG (reference sequence). The CDR3 covers 14 residues. The CDR3 sequence is CASTRGGFKDTQYF. The CDR3 DNA follows: TGTGCCTCGACACGTGGGGGGTTTAAGGATACGCAGTATTTT.

The gene calls are TRBV7-2 and TRBJ2-7, with 11 bases identical to TRBD2. Germline V gene lookup returns CDR1 SGHTA and CDR2 FQGNSA. This CDR3 has 16 residues. The V segment lost 1 base and the J segment 5 bases; nucleotides outside the gene matches: 7. DNA of the CDR3: TGTGCCAGCAGCTTAGGAAGTAGCGGGGGGGCCCACGAGCAGTACTTC. Amino acids: CASSLGSSGGAHEQYF.

The chain employs TRBV6-6 and TRBJ2-7, with TRBD2 matching 7 bases. The V segment lost 5 bases and the J segment 2 bases; nucleotides outside the gene matches: 12. The germline V gene encodes CDR1 MNHNY and CDR2 SVGAGI (reference sequence). This CDR3 spans 16 amino acids. Here the CDR3 reads CASSGLGEGRTYEQYF. The DNA for the CDR3 is TGTGCCAGCAGTGGCCTAGGGGAGGGGCGAACCTACGAGCAGTACTTC.

The CDR3 here is CASSKRTVGSYNEQFF. The CDR3 coding sequence is TGTGCCAGCAGCAAACGGACCGTGGGGTCCTACAATGAGCAGTTCTTC. The J gene is TRBJ2-1, the V gene TRBV2; D gene unclear. In germline, CDR1 is SNHLY, CDR2 FYNNEI. The germline V and J ends were trimmed by 6 bases and 1 base, with 16 bases remaining between them. The length of the CDR3 is 16 residues.

V is TRBV2 and J is TRBJ2-5; 7 nucleotides line up with TRBD1. This CDR3 region has 13 residues. Germline V CDR1 and CDR2: SNHLY, FYNNEI. With V trimmed by 7 bases and J by 10 bases, 12 bases remained unmatched. This chain's CDR3 is CASTIGQARNQYF. CDR3 nucleotides: TGTGCCAGCACTATAGGACAGGCCCGGAACCAGTACTTC.

J is TRBJ2-7 and V is TRBV7-2, with D possibly TRBD1 on 5 matching bases. V was pared by 1 base and J by 2 bases, with 18 bases between. This CDR3 is built from 17 residues. Germline CDR1 is SGHTA and CDR2 is FQGNSA. CDR3 nucleotides: TGTGCCAGCAGCTTAGGACCTATGGGGCAGGCGGCCTACGAGCAGTACTTC. Translation gives CASSLGPMGQAAYEQYF. The variable domain in full, with the rest retrieved from reference TRBV7-2 and TRBJ2-7, is GAGVSQSPSNKVTEKGKDVELRCDPISGHTALYWYRQSLGQGLEFLIYFQGNSAPDKSGLPSDRFSAERTGGSVSTLTIQRTQQEDSAVYLCASSLGPMGQAAYEQYFGPGTRLTVT.

The chain uses TRBV29-1 and TRBJ2-1, with D possibly being TRBD1 (6 bases). The germline gives CDR1 SQVTM, CDR2 ANQGSEA. This CDR3 has 14 residues. V was pared by 7 bases and J by 3 bases, with 16 bases between. The CDR3 sequence: CSARDTSFYNEQFF. The CDR3 DNA sequence: TGCAGCGCTCGGGACACCTCGTTCTACAATGAGCAGTTCTTC.

The chain employs TRBV18 and TRBJ1-2; the D is unclear. Between the trimmed V and J ends, which lost 6 bases and 0 bases, there was a span of 8 bases. The CDR3 totals 13 residues. CDR1 and CDR2 (germline): KGHSH, LQKENI. The CDR3 region is CASSVTPNYGYTF. The CDR3 DNA reads as TGTGCCAGCTCGGTGACACCTAACTATGGCTACACCTTC.